Given below is one T cell receptor (beta chain) in context. What it recognizes is unknown. The CDR3 has 12 amino acids. Deletions cut 9 bases from V and 0 bases from J, with 3 bases between. Germline CDR1 and CDR2: LNHDA and SQIVND (reference sequence). This record belongs to a study of CD8 T cells in ankylosing spondylitis. Study-wide points: Significant enrichment of disease-linked clones was reportedly seen in matched ankylosing spondylitis synovial fluid. It appeared that ankylosing spondylitis blood was characterized by a TCR beta motif of fewer than ten highly homologous variants.

TCRdb ran MiXCR on the 5' RACE reads and lists one entry per CDR3 protein. The table lists 200,000 to 250,000 distinct CDR3 sequences, around 18% of them singletons. The chain couples TRBV19 to TRBJ2-6; D remains ambiguous. The sequenced sample consisted of blood, either unsorted or a sorted T cell fraction (not recorded which). This TCR derives from a male donor with ankylosing spondylitis. CDR3 nucleotide sequence: TGTGCCAGCATCTCTGGGGCCAACGTCCTGACTTTC. Encoded protein: CASISGANVLTF.